What follows describes a single T cell receptor beta chain. In the original processing: Nucleated cell counts were estimated from reference gene primer amplification. TCRdb's table, derived via immunoSEQ multiplex PCR, lists solely in-frame clones and lacks some. Clonal size and the V and J genes are those of that table, whereas D and trimming came from the DNA. Of 120,000 to 150,000 clones listed, around 83% are singletons. The sample originates from a study of blood T cell repertoires in COVID-19. About the research overall: In each case, the material was cDNA or gDNA derived from T cells, B-cell-depleted T cells, or PBMCs.

This CDR3 spans 16 amino acids. V lost 0 bases to trimming and J lost 7 bases; unmatched junction nucleotides: 10. Germline V CDR1 and CDR2: MNHEY, SVGAGI. In terms of age and location, participants ranged from roughly 18 to 90 years and lived in fewer than 30 US areas. A COVID-19 case had been met by exposed participants during the 2 weeks before study entry. This TCR was sampled from a woman aged 50 to 60 who had been exposed to COVID-19. The chain is built from TRBV6-5 and TRBJ1-2; 8 bases agree with TRBD1. The sequenced sample was PBMCs or T cells enriched from blood (not recorded which). The CDR3 region has the DNA TGTGCCAGCAGTTACTCGACCCCAGGGGGCAGCGGTGGCTACACCTTC. It codes for CASSYSTPGGSGGYTF.